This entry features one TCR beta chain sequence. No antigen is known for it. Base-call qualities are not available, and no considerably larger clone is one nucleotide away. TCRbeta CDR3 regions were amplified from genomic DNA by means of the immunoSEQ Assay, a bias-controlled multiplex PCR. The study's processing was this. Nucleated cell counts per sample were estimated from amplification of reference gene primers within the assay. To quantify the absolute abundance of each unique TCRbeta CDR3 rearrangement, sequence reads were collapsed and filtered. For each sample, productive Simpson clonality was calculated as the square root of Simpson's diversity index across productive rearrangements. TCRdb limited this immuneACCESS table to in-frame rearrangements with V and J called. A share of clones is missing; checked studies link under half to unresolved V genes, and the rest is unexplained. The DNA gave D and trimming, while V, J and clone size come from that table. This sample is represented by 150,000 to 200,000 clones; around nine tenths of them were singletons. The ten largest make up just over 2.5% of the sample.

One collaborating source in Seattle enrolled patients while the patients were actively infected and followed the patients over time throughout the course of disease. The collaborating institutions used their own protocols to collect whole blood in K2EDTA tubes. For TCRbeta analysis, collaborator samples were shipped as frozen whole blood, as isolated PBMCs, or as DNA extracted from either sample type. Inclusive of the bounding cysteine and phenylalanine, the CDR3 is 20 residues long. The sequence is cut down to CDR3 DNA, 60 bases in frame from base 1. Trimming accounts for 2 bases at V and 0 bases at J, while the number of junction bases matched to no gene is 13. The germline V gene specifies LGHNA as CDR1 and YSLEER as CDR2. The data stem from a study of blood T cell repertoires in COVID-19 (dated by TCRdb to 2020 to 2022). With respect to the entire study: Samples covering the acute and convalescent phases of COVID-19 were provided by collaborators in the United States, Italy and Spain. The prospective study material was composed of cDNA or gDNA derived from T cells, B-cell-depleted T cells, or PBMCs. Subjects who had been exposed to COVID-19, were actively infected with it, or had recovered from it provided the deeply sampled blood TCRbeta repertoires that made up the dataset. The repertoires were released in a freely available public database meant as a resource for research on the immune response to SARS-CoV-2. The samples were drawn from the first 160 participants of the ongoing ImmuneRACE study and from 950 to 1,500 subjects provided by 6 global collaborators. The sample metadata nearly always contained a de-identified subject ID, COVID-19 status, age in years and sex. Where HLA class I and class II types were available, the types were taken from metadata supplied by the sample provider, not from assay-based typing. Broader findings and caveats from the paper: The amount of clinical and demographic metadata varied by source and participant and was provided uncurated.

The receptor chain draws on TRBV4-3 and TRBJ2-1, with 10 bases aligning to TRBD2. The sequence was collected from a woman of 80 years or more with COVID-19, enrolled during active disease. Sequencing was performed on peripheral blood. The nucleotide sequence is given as TGCGCCAGCAGCCAATTTTTCCTAGCGGGAGAAGTGAGCTCCTACAATGAGCAGTTCTTC. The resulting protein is CASSQFFLAGEVSSYNEQFF.